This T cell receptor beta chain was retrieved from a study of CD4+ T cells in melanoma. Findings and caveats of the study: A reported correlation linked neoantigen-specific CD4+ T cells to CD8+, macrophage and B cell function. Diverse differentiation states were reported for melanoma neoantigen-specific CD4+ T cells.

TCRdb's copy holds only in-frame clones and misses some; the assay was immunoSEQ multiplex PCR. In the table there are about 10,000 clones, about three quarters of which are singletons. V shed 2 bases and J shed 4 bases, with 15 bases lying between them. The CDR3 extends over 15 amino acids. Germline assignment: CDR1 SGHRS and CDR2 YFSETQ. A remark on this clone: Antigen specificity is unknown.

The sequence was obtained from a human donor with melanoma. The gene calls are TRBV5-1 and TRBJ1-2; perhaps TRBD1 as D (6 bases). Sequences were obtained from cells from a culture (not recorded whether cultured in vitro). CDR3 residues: CASSLQGVTGYGYTF. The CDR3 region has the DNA TGCGCCAGCAGCTTACAGGGCGTCACGGGCTATGGCTACACCTTC.